These 8 T cell receptor beta chains came from one sample sequenced in a study of T-cell reconstitution after alpha-beta-depleted transplantation in children. Unique molecular identifiers tagged the TCRbeta library. One entry per CDR3 protein, called by TCRdb with MiXCR from the PCR reads. This table has approximately 420,000 distinct CDR3 sequences, around 9.9% appearing once. Sequenced here: PBMCs from the stem cell graft donor, sampled from the stem cell graft. Receptors were obtained from a human donor who donated a stem cell graft to a child with acute myeloid leukemia.

A few counts support this clonotype. V and J are TRBV18 and TRBJ2-7, with D possibly TRBD1 on 5 matching bases. The V gene lost 6 bases and the J gene lost 3 bases, with 12 bases spanning the gap. CDR1 is KGHSH, CDR2 LQKENI, per germline. The CDR3 covers 13 residues. The CDR3 DNA reads TGTGCCAGCTCGTTCCAAGGGGTCTACGAGCAGTACTTC. Protein: CASSFQGVYEQYF.

The rearrangement uses TRBV20-1 and TRBJ2-6, with D perhaps being TRBD1 or TRBD2 (5 bases each). This CDR3 has 14 amino acids. The V gene's germline CDR1 is DFQATT and CDR2 SNEGSKA (reference sequence). Between the trimmed V and J ends, which lost 1 base and 4 bases, there was a span of 8 bases. CDR3 nucleotides: TGCAGTGCTAGAGGGGGGTTCGGGGCCAACGTCCTGACTTTC. Translation: CSARGGFGANVLTF.

This clonotype was picked up a small number of times. The chain recombines TRBV5-1 with TRBJ2-5, with 12 bases fitting TRBD2. V shed 2 bases and J 5 bases; nucleotides not matched to a gene: 4. CDR3 length equals 15 residues. Germline loops: CDR1 SGHRS, CDR2 YFSETQ. Here the CDR3 DNA reads TGCGCCAGCAGCTTCGCCGGGACTAGCGGGGAGACCCAGTACTTC. It specifies CASSFAGTSGETQYF.

There are a few counts of this clonotype. The V gene is TRBV18, the J gene TRBJ2-2; D gene uncertain. The V end lost 2 bases, the J end lost 0 bases, and 10 bases lay between the germline ends. The CDR3 runs to 16 residues. CDR1 is KGHSH, CDR2 LQKENI, per germline. CDR3 in amino acids: CASSPSGPANTGELFF. CDR3 DNA: TGTGCCAGCTCACCATCCGGGCCAGCGAACACCGGGGAGCTGTTTTTT.

This clonotype was picked up a small number of times. This chain joins TRBV2 and TRBJ1-1, with D perhaps matching TRBD1 (5 bases). The CDR3 length is 15 residues. V was pared by 8 bases and J by 1 base, with 17 bases between. Germline V gene sequence: CDR1 SNHLY, CDR2 FYNNEI. The CDR3 DNA reads as TGTGCCAGCGTGGTCGGGGCGCGGGGGAACACTGAAGCTTTCTTT. Protein product: CASVVGARGNTEAFF.

The chain carries TRBV6-5 and TRBJ2-1; possible D gene TRBD2, 7 bases. The CDR3 runs to 17 residues. V lost 7 bases to trimming and J lost 3 bases, with 22 bases between them. Germline values: CDR1 MNHEY, CDR2 SVGAGI. CDR3 sequence: CASTLGSAGASYNEQFF. The CDR3 DNA follows: TGTGCCAGCACGTTAGGGTCGGCGGGGGCGAGCTACAATGAGCAGTTCTTC.

V gene TRBV5-1 combines with J gene TRBJ1-5; a weak D match, TRBD1 (6 bases). Trimming took off 4 bases at V and 0 bases at J, with 8 bases between the two ends. The CDR3 is made up of 14 amino acids. Germline CDR1 and CDR2: SGHRS and YFSETQ. CDR3 bases: TGCGCCAGCAGCCCGGACAGTAGCAATCAGCCCCAGCATTTT. Translating it yields CASSPDSSNQPQHF.

This clonotype came up a few times. This sequence joins TRBV6-5 and TRBJ2-7, with TRBD1 identical over 8 bases. CDR3 length: 15 residues. Trimming removed 0 bases from V and 5 bases from J; junction bases left unmatched: 6. CDR1 MNHEY and CDR2 SVGAGI come from the germline V gene. The CDR3 is CASSYSGQGADEQYF. The DNA for the CDR3 is TGTGCCAGCAGTTACTCCGGGCAGGGGGCGGACGAGCAGTACTTC.